This entry concerns a single T cell receptor beta chain. Its antigen has not been determined. Base qualities are not at hand, and no much larger clone is one base apart. This sample stems from a study of blood T cell repertoires in COVID-19 (dated by TCRdb to 2020 to 2022). About the full investigation: Collaborator samples came from the United States, Italy and Spain and covered acute and convalescent phases of COVID-19. The material from the prospective study consisted of cDNA or gDNA derived from T cells, B-cell-depleted T cells, or PBMCs. The dataset comprised deeply sampled blood TCRbeta repertoires from subjects exposed to, actively infected with, or recovered from COVID-19. A freely available public database, intended as a resource for researchers studying the immune response to SARS-CoV-2, is where the repertoires were released. Samples were obtained from the ongoing ImmuneRACE study (first 160 participants) and from 1,254 subjects provided by 6 global collaborators. The sample metadata nearly always contained a de-identified subject ID, COVID-19 status, age in years and sex. Where HLA class I and class II types were available, the types were taken from metadata supplied by the sample provider, not from assay-based typing.

Enrolling through a virtual design, the prospective study's participants ranged in age from roughly 18 to 100 years and lived across more than 20 United States geographic areas. Cohort assignment in the prospective study relied on participant-reported clinical history from a screening survey and a study questionnaire. Exposed participants were defined as having been in contact with someone with a PCR-confirmed or clinician-diagnosed COVID-19 case within 2 weeks of study entry. In the prospective study, mobile phlebotomists collected whole blood, serum and a nasopharyngeal or oropharyngeal swab from each participant. Participants in the prospective study had the option to provide additional blood draws and questionnaires over a roughly 2-month period. Before DNA extraction, blood samples from the prospective study were shipped at room temperature or frozen. The immunoSEQ Assay, a bias-controlled multiplex PCR, was used to amplify TCRbeta CDR3 regions from genomic DNA. The study's processing was this. The number of nucleated cells in each sample was estimated from the amplification of reference gene primers within the assay. To quantify the absolute abundance of each unique TCRbeta CDR3 rearrangement, sequence reads were collapsed and filtered. For each sample, productive Simpson clonality was calculated as the square root of Simpson's diversity index over productive rearrangements. TCRdb holds this immuneACCESS table with in-frame rearrangements only. Some clones are missing; in checked studies, unresolved V genes explain under half, and the rest has no known cause. V, J and clone size reflect that table, while D and trimming were determined from the DNA. Recorded for this sample are 350,000 to 400,000 clones; 90% to 95% of them occurred a single time. 0.7% to 0.95% of the sample is in the top ten clones.

Points the paper makes about the study in general: The amount of clinical and demographic metadata varied by source and participant and was provided uncurated.

V was cut back by 0 bases and J by 8 bases, leaving a gap of 14 bases between them. CDR1 SGHDT and CDR2 YYEEEE are derived from the germline V gene. Its CDR3 holds 15 amino acids, cysteine through phenylalanine. The DNA shown is the 45-base CDR3, in frame from base 1. The chain joins TRBV5-6 to TRBJ1-4; the D region possibly corresponds to TRBD1 (5 bases align). The clonotype comes from a woman in her thirties or forties who had been exposed to COVID-19. Sequencing was performed on PBMCs or T cells enriched from blood (not recorded which). The base sequence is TGTGCCAGCAGCTTGGGACAGCTAGGGAGGGAAAAACTGTTTTTT. This codes for CASSLGQLGREKLFF.